A single sample gave rise to the 3 T cell receptor beta chains below, sequenced in a study of control samples from healthy donors and cancer patients. Clones were sequenced by immunoSEQ multiplex PCR, and TCRdb holds only the in-frame ones, with some missing. The sample yields about 110,000 clones, about 80% seen once. The sequencing input was blood. The receptor source for this set is a man aged 18 to 29 in good health.

The chain uses TRBV7-5 and TRBJ1-5; the tabulated D call, TRBD1, remains unverified against the DNA. TRBV7-5 is a documented pseudogene. The CDR3 covers 14 residues. The CDR3 DNA reads as TGTGCCAGAAGCCGGACAGGGAGCAATCAGCCCCAGCATTTT. Translation: CARSRTGSNQPQHF.

The rearrangement joins TRBV7-9 to TRBJ2-3, with D maybe TRBD2 (5 bases). Trimming took off 5 bases at V and 0 bases at J, with 12 bases between the two ends. This CDR3 has 15 amino acids. Germline V gene lookup returns CDR1 SEHNR and CDR2 FQNEAQ (reference sequence). CDR3 in amino acids: CASSISGRSTDTQYF. The CDR3 bases are TGTGCCAGCAGCATCAGCGGAAGAAGCACAGATACGCAGTATTTT.

As for this clone: At the DNA level, this CDR3 is encoded by other sequences in the same sample as well. The rearrangement joins TRBV5-1 to TRBJ2-5, with D perhaps given as TRBD1 or TRBD2 (6 bases each). This CDR3 region has 15 residues. CDR1 and CDR2 from the germline V gene are SGHRS and YFSETQ. The germline V and J ends were trimmed by 7 bases and 1 base, with 17 bases remaining between them. For the CDR3, the DNA is TGCGCCAGCGCCCGGAGGGGGGAGATCCAAGAGACCCAGTACTTC. It codes for CASARRGEIQETQYF.